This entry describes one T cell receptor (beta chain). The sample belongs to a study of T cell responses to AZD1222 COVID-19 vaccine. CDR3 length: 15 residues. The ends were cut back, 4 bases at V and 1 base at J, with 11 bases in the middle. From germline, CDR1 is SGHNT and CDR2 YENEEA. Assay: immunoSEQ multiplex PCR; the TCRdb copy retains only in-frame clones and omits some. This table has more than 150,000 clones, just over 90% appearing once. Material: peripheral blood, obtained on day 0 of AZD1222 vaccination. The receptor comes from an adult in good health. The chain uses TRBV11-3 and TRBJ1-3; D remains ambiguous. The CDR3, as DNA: TGTGCCAGCAGCTCCACAGCGGGTTCTGGAAACACCATATATTTT. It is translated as CASSSTAGSGNTIYF. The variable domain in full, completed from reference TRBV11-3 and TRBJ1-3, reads EAGVVQSPRYKIIEKKQPVAFWCNPISGHNTLYWYLQNLGQGPELLIRYENEEAVDDSQLPKDRFSAERLKGVDSTLKIQPAELGDSAVYLCASSSTAGSGNTIYFGEGSWLTVV.